This T cell receptor (beta chain) came from a study of quantifying T cell responses using KT2 cells. On the study more broadly: Reverse transcription used primers in the TCR alpha and beta constant regions.

Different KT2-to-PBMC ratios were created with a constant PBMC count. An oligo carrying a UMI was ligated to the cDNA 3' end. First-round PCR used 4 cycles and beta primers RC1.1 and RC1.2 covering TRBC1 and TRBC2. Each CDR3 protein is one row after TCRdb ran MiXCR on the UMI-ligation and nested PCR reads. The sample has tens of thousands of distinct CDR3 sequences, 7.3% seen once. Germline loops: CDR1 GTSNPN, CDR2 SVGIG (reference sequence). Trimming pared 2 bases from V and 8 bases from J, leaving 23 bases between. The length of the CDR3 is 16 residues. Input material: PBMCs spiked with cells of the T cell clone KT2. V is TRBV30 and J is TRBJ2-3; tentative D call: TRBD2 (6 bases). This receptor was identified in a human donor. The CDR3 here is CAWSLGQGGGRGTQYF. The DNA for the CDR3 is TGTGCCTGGAGTTTGGGCCAGGGAGGAGGAAGAGGTACGCAGTATTTT. Based on the CDR3 plus reference TRBV30 and TRBJ2-3, the full variable domain is SQTIHQWPATLVQPVGSPLSLECTVEGTSNPNLYWYRQAAGRGLQLLFYSVGIGQISSEVPQNLSASRPQDRQFILSSKKLLLSDSGFYLCAWSLGQGGGRGTQYFGPGTRLTVL.